The sample holds a few counts of the clone carrying this T cell receptor (beta chain). Antigen: not known. The sample is drawn from a study of beta chain features in type 1 diabetes. General study results and limits: Patients' naive, central memory and Treg TCRB repertoires seemed closer to one another than those of healthy donors.

As every portion of the isolated RNA was reverse transcribed, the sequencing read expressed TCRB transcripts. Sequencing used immunoSEQ multiplex PCR; TCRdb keeps in-frame clones, though not all of them. The table records around 330,000 clones, approximately 10% of them present only once. The ends lost 6 bases at V and 2 bases at J; junction bases unmatched: 5. The germline V gene has CDR1 SQVTM and CDR2 ANQGSEA. There are 13 residues in the CDR3. The V gene is TRBV29-1, the J gene TRBJ2-7; TRBD1 matches at 9 bases. This TCR was sampled from a woman aged 25 to 39 in good health. Sequences were obtained from naive CD4+ T cells from blood. The CDR3 loop is CSVQGANPYEQYF. The CDR3 DNA reads TGCAGCGTACAGGGGGCAAATCCCTACGAGCAGTACTTC.